The rows below give T cell receptor beta chains drawn from one sample of a study of tumor and adjacent non-tumor tissue in lung cancer. One entry per CDR3 protein, called by TCRdb with MiXCR from the multiplex PCR reads. Of around 75,000 distinct CDR3 sequences in the sample, around 70% were seen once. What was sequenced was distant non-tumor lung tissue. The receptors derive from a woman between 45 and 60 years old with non-small cell lung cancer. Each CDR3 is given without its conserved first and last residue. Size is omitted from some rows. Given values are once, few, many or a class for expanded clones.

abundance: once
v_gene: TRBV6-2/TRBV6-3
j_gene: TRBJ2-4
CDR3aa: ARSYSTVAKNIQY

abundance: NA
v_gene: TRBV4-1
j_gene: TRBJ2-1
CDR3aa: ASSRDGSAYNEPF

abundance: few
v_gene: TRBV23-1
j_gene: TRBJ2-1
CDR3aa: ASSQFREGQF

abundance: NA
v_gene: TRBV12-3/TRBV12-4
j_gene: TRBJ2-2
CDR3aa: AGSWGTSAGELF

abundance: NA
v_gene: TRBV4-2
j_gene: TRBJ2-2
CDR3aa: ANSQESGGGRAYAGELF

abundance: NA
v_gene: TRBV20-1
j_gene: TRBJ2-2
CDR3aa: SALLAGNTGKLF

abundance: NA
v_gene: TRBV10-3
j_gene: TRBJ2-7
CDR3aa: ASGGPSSYKQY

abundance: many
v_gene: TRBV4-3
j_gene: TRBJ1-2
CDR3aa: ASSQDWNNIYGYT

abundance: NA
v_gene: TRBV11-2
j_gene: TRBJ2-7
CDR3aa: ASSSLGGTYEHY

abundance: many
v_gene: TRBV7-8
j_gene: TRBJ2-3
CDR3aa: ASSFLLAGTDTQY

abundance: NA
v_gene: TRBV12-3/TRBV12-4
j_gene: TRBJ1-1
CDR3aa: VSSLDQVNTEAF

abundance: NA
v_gene: TRBV11-2
j_gene: TRBJ2-1
CDR3aa: ASTSGLAGTQHNEHF

abundance: NA
v_gene: TRBV4-2
j_gene: TRBJ1-1
CDR3aa: ASSQDQFTEAF

abundance: few
v_gene: TRBV28
j_gene: TRBJ2-5
CDR3aa: ASSLLTSVQETQY

abundance: many
v_gene: TRBV4-1
j_gene: TRBJ2-7
CDR3aa: ASSQVGLAGPRYEQY

abundance: NA
v_gene: TRBV11-3
j_gene: TRBJ2-7
CDR3aa: VSSLGDCEQY

abundance: NA
v_gene: TRBV11-2
j_gene: TRBJ2-1
CDR3aa: ASSLTLLAGKQF

abundance: many
v_gene: TRBV4-1
j_gene: TRBJ2-7
CDR3aa: ASSQDLGVLYEQY

abundance: NA
v_gene: TRBV20-1
j_gene: TRBJ2-5
CDR3aa: SARETTGQETQY

abundance: many
v_gene: TRBV29-1
j_gene: TRBJ2-3
CDR3aa: SVRGHGTDTQY

abundance: NA
v_gene: TRBV11-1
j_gene: TRBJ2-2
CDR3aa: ASSFHDTGELF

abundance: many
v_gene: TRBV20-1
j_gene: TRBJ1-5
CDR3aa: SATFPGAVGNQPQH

abundance: NA
v_gene: TRBV28
j_gene: TRBJ1-5
CDR3aa: ASSLVQTGGRQPQH

abundance: few
v_gene: TRBV29-1
j_gene: TRBJ1-3
CDR3aa: SVWTDPGNIIY

abundance: NA
v_gene: TRBV11-2
j_gene: TRBJ2-7
CDR3aa: DSSSWASGSYKQY

abundance: NA
v_gene: TRBV28
j_gene: TRBJ1-1
CDR3aa: ASSLSIRTKDAF

abundance: medium-sized
v_gene: TRBV11-2
j_gene: TRBJ2-5
CDR3aa: ASGDPTQY

abundance: NA
v_gene: TRBV11-2
j_gene: TRBJ2-7
CDR3aa: ASSSGIGRTYVQY

abundance: NA
v_gene: TRBV28
j_gene: TRBJ2-2
CDR3aa: ASRPGHLNTGELF

abundance: NA
v_gene: TRBV28
j_gene: TRBJ1-5
CDR3aa: ASSLTSQVSRQPQH

abundance: NA
v_gene: TRBV6-1
j_gene: TRBJ2-1
CDR3aa: ASSKGSRGLL

abundance: NA
v_gene: TRBV28
j_gene: TRBJ2-7
CDR3aa: AITHPGGGREEQY

abundance: medium-sized
v_gene: TRBV11-2
j_gene: TRBJ2-5
CDR3aa: ASSLDRQETQY

abundance: NA
v_gene: TRBV24-1
j_gene: TRBJ2-1
CDR3aa: AIAGTLINEQF

abundance: NA
v_gene: TRBV6-1
j_gene: TRBJ2-5
CDR3aa: DSSALRETQY

abundance: NA
v_gene: TRBV11-2
j_gene: TRBJ2-3
CDR3aa: ASRTQAIRTSSTGTQY

abundance: NA
v_gene: TRBV6-4
j_gene: TRBJ2-3
CDR3aa: ASSDSAGGSTDTQY

abundance: NA
v_gene: TRBV5-6
j_gene: TRBJ2-3
CDR3aa: ASSKRGPTADTQY

abundance: NA
v_gene: TRBV6-2/TRBV6-3
j_gene: TRBJ1-5
CDR3aa: ASNKGQTNQPHH

abundance: few
v_gene: TRBV15
j_gene: TRBJ1-1
CDR3aa: ATSQAYDNTEAF

abundance: NA
v_gene: TRBV24-1
j_gene: TRBJ2-3
CDR3aa: ATSDRSSTDTKY

abundance: many
v_gene: TRBV12-3/TRBV12-4
j_gene: TRBJ2-5
CDR3aa: ASSPRDRGKETQY

abundance: NA
v_gene: TRBV6-5
j_gene: TRBJ2-2
CDR3aa: ASRTGPGTENTVGLF

abundance: NA
v_gene: TRBV30
j_gene: TRBJ2-1
CDR3aa: AWTGGRTYNEQF

abundance: NA
v_gene: TRBV6-5
j_gene: TRBJ1-5
CDR3aa: ARRRTPHSNGPQH

abundance: NA
v_gene: TRBV29-1
j_gene: TRBJ2-2
CDR3aa: GIGIQGGVGELF

abundance: NA
v_gene: TRBV11-2
j_gene: TRBJ2-1
CDR3aa: ASSFLAQYNGQL

abundance: many
v_gene: TRBV20-1
j_gene: TRBJ1-5
CDR3aa: SARSGAQPQH

abundance: NA
v_gene: TRBV11-2
j_gene: TRBJ2-7
CDR3aa: ASSLSPSPPYEQY

abundance: NA
v_gene: TRBV20-1
j_gene: TRBJ2-7
CDR3aa: SADQSHKQY

abundance: once
v_gene: TRBV20-1
j_gene: TRBJ2-3
CDR3aa: SASDTGGWTYTQY

abundance: NA
v_gene: TRBV4-1
j_gene: TRBJ2-2
CDR3aa: ASSLSPGLAGAVRELF

abundance: once
v_gene: TRBV4-2
j_gene: TRBJ1-5
CDR3aa: ANSQEASDNQPQH

abundance: NA
v_gene: TRBV11-2
j_gene: TRBJ2-7
CDR3aa: ASCLVRTGAYKQY

abundance: NA
v_gene: TRBV29-1
j_gene: TRBJ2-5
CDR3aa: SVALDSGRVVEAQY

abundance: NA
v_gene: TRBV20-1
j_gene: TRBJ2-1
CDR3aa: TASLNNEQS

abundance: NA
v_gene: TRBV4-1
j_gene: TRBJ1-1
CDR3aa: ASSQDRYMADTEAF

abundance: many
v_gene: TRBV4-2
j_gene: TRBJ2-2
CDR3aa: ASSLGTANTGELF

abundance: NA
v_gene: TRBV20-1
j_gene: TRBJ2-7
CDR3aa: SARESKGHEQY

abundance: many
v_gene: TRBV28
j_gene: TRBJ2-5
CDR3aa: ASTKTGPQETQY